Below, 2 T cell receptor beta chains from the same sample are listed, as sequenced in a study of OX40 agonist ivuxolimab in advanced cancers. The method was immunoSEQ multiplex PCR; TCRdb's version includes in-frame clones alone and lacks a portion of them. The sample gives fewer than 80,000 clones, approximately 86% of which show up once; under 0.75% is in the top ten. This sample comprised CD4+ or CD8+ T cells sorted from blood, obtained in a trial of the OX40 agonist ivuxolimab. These receptors were obtained from an adult with an advanced solid tumor such as melanoma, head and neck, liver or kidney cancer.

This clone was picked up a small number of times. The chain couples TRBV28 to TRBJ2-2, with TRBD1 identical over 9 bases. The germline V gene encodes CDR1 MDHEN and CDR2 SYDVKM. This CDR3 contains 16 residues. After removal of 6 bases from V and 6 bases from J, the junction contained 11 bases not matched to a gene. Here the CDR3 DNA reads TGTGCCAGCAGGTGGTCCGGGACAGGGATCCCCGGGGAGCTGTTTTTT. It codes for CASRWSGTGIPGELFF.

This clone was found a few times. The gene calls are TRBV11-1 and TRBJ2-1, with D hard to call. The CDR3 loop spans 13 amino acids. Trimming stripped 3 bases from V and 8 bases from J, with 11 bases between. Germline V CDR1 and CDR2: SGHAT, FQDESV (reference sequence). The CDR3 loop reads CASSFRIGDEQFF. Written as DNA, the CDR3 is TGTGCCAGCAGCTTTCGGATAGGCGATGAGCAGTTCTTC.